This T cell receptor (beta chain) was sequenced during a study of vaccination effects on CD4 cells after COVID-19. The method was immunoSEQ multiplex PCR; TCRdb's version includes in-frame clones alone and lacks a portion of them. The data contain around 70,000 clones, 77% of them singletons. The ends were cut back, 4 bases at V and 0 bases at J, with 17 bases in the middle. The germline CDR1 and CDR2 sequences are SGHTS and YDEGEE. The CDR3 consists of 16 residues. About this clone: Its antigen is unknown.

Subsequent to a culture period of roughly 11 days, CD4+ T cells were isolated. A half-volume exchange with IL-2 medium occurred on days 3 and 7. The rearrangement joins TRBV5-8 to TRBJ2-7, with D perhaps matching TRBD2 (5 bases). The sample was CD4+ T cells from PBMCs cultured without peptide, taken before COVID-19 vaccination. The sequence was collected from a human donor who received a COVID-19 vaccine. The CDR3 bases are TGTGCCAGCAGCCGTGGTTCGACTATAAGCTCCTACGAGCAGTACGTC. Translation gives CASSRGSTISSYEQYV.